The sample holds one count of the clone carrying this T cell receptor (beta chain). Different DNA sequences within this sample yield the same CDR3. The CDR3 loop spans 15 amino acids. Germline assignment: CDR1 SGHRS and CDR2 YFSETQ. V lost 0 bases and J lost 4, with 13 bases in between. The data were obtained in a study of blood T cell repertoires in COVID-19. Study as a whole: COVID-19 samples from acute and convalescent phases originated in the United States, Italy and Spain. The cDNA or gDNA used as material had been derived from T cells, B-cell-depleted T cells, or PBMCs.

Authors' processing steps: Nucleated cell number was recorded as an estimate derived from reference gene primer amplification. Sequenced by immunoSEQ multiplex PCR; TCRdb stores in-frame clones only, minus some. V and J calls and clone size are as listed in that table; D and trimming were resolved from the DNA. The sample has under 350,000 clones, around 89% seen once; the top ten hold roughly 5%. This sequence joins TRBV5-1 and TRBJ1-1; D is uncertain. Sequences were obtained from peripheral blood. This receptor was taken from a middle-aged man with acute or convalescent COVID-19. This CDR3 reads CASSLDPGRGTEAFF. The CDR3 DNA follows: TGCGCCAGCAGCTTGGACCCGGGGAGAGGCACTGAAGCTTTCTTT.